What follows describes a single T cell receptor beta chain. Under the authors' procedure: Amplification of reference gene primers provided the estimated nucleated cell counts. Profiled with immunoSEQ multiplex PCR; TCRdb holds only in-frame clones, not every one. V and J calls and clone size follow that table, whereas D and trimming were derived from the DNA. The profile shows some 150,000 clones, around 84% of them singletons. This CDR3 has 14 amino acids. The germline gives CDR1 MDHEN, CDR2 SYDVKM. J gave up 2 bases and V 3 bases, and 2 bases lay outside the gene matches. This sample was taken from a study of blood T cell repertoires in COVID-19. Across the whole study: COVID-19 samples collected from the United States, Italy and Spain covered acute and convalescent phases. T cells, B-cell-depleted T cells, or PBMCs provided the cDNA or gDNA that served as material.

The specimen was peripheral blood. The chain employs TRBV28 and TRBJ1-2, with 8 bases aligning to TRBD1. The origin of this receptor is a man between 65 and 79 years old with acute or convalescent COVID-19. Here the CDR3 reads CASSFGQGNYGYTF. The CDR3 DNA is TGTGCCAGCAGTTTCGGACAGGGCAACTATGGCTACACCTTC.